These 17 T cell receptor beta chains were sequenced from one sample in a study of blood T cells in healthy people across ages. A second PCR, run for roughly 7 to 11 cycles, used a sample-barcoded 5' primer plus a J-beta primer mix. Each CDR3 protein gets one entry after TCRdb re-called the 5' RACE reads with MiXCR. This table holds 1.5 million to 2 million distinct CDR3 sequences, roughly 50% found once. The sample comprised blood. The receptors come from a woman aged 40 to 55 in good health.

The chain recombines TRBV11-2 with TRBJ2-5; 9 bases align to TRBD1. The CDR3 covers 15 residues. Germline V gives CDR1 SGHAT, CDR2 FQNNGV. Trimming cost V 0 bases and J 11 bases; bases outside gene matches: 10. The CDR3: CASSLEGTGRREQYF. For the CDR3, the DNA is TGTGCCAGCAGCTTAGAGGGGACAGGGAGAAGAGAGCAGTACTTC.

This rearrangement joins TRBV4-2 to TRBJ2-7; D remains unclear. CDR3 length: 15 amino acids. The V gene's germline CDR1 is LGHNA and CDR2 YNFKEQ. The V end lost 0 bases, the J end lost 6 bases, and 15 bases lay between the germline ends. CDR3 DNA sequence: TGTGCCAGCAGCCAAGATTGGAGAAGTAGCCGCGAGCAGTACTTC. Its protein is CASSQDWRSSREQYF.

V gene TRBV6-6 combines with J gene TRBJ1-5, with no clear D. The CDR3 consists of 13 residues. Germline CDR1 is MNHNY and CDR2 is SVGAGI (reference sequence). The V and J ends lost 6 bases and 9 bases respectively, with 15 bases between them. CDR3 coding DNA: TGTGCCAGCAGCACCACGGACTATTGGCCCCAGCATTTT. It is translated as CASSTTDYWPQHF.

V usage is TRBV10-3 and J usage is TRBJ2-1; 7 bases fit TRBD1. Germline CDR1 ENHRY, CDR2 SYGVKD. After removal of 5 bases from V and 4 bases from J, the junction contained 2 bases not matched to a gene. CDR3 length: 13 residues. CDR3 sequence: CAISTDRYNEQFF. As DNA, the CDR3 is TGTGCCATCAGTACGGACAGGTACAATGAGCAGTTCTTC.

This rearrangement joins TRBV6-6 to TRBJ2-3, with a weak D call TRBD1 (5 bases). Germline CDR1 is MNHNY and CDR2 is SVGAGI (reference sequence). V was shortened by 2 bases and J by 4 bases, with 19 bases between the two germline ends. CDR3 length equals 17 residues. The CDR3, as DNA: TGTGCCAGCAGTTACCCCGGCCTAGGGGCGTCATCAGATACGCAGTATTTT. It yields the protein CASSYPGLGASSDTQYF.

J is TRBJ2-1 and V is TRBV6-5; 9 positions agree with TRBD1. CDR1 and CDR2 from the germline V gene are MNHEY and SVGAGI. This CDR3 contains 15 residues. The V segment lost 6 bases and the J segment 9 bases; nucleotides outside the gene matches: 12. The CDR3, as DNA: TGTGCCAGCAGGCGGGACAGGGCATCGGTGGGTGAGCAGTTCTTC. This gives the protein CASRRDRASVGEQFF.

The rearrangement links TRBV7-9 to TRBJ2-3; TRBD1 might be the D (6 bases). This CDR3 is built from 15 residues. Looked up from germline, CDR1 is SEHNR and CDR2 is FQNEAQ (reference sequence). V was pared by 2 bases and J by 5 bases, with 14 bases between. CDR3: CASSLLGALLDTQYF. Here the CDR3 DNA reads TGTGCCAGCAGCTTACTGGGGGCTTTGCTAGATACGCAGTATTTT.

This clonotype turned up a few times. The CDR3 nucleotides read TGTGCCAGCAGCTTAGATGGCGGGAGGAGCTCCTACAATGAGCAGTTCTTC. As protein: CASSLDGGRSSYNEQFF. V and J are TRBV11-2 and TRBJ2-1, with 8 positions matching TRBD2. The CDR3 length is 17 residues. The J segment lost 0 bases and the V segment lost 0 bases, leaving 4 bases of the junction unmatched. Germline V lookup: CDR1 SGHAT, CDR2 FQNNGV.

CDR3 DNA sequence: TGCAGTGCTAGAGATTCCGGGGGAAGTGAGCCCCAGCATTTT. Its protein product is CSARDSGGSEPQHF. This chain links TRBV20-1 with TRBJ1-5, with D possibly TRBD1 on 5 matching bases. CDR1 DFQATT and CDR2 SNEGSKA come from the germline V gene (reference sequence). The CDR3 consists of 14 residues. The V end lost 0 bases, the J end lost 8 bases, and 14 bases lay between the germline ends.

J is TRBJ2-1 and V is TRBV5-1; 7 nucleotides match TRBD1. V was clipped by 5 bases and J by 6 bases; unmatched bases: 5. Germline-derived CDR1 and CDR2 are SGHRS and YFSETQ. The CDR3 runs 13 residues. The CDR3: CASRQTGVNEQFF. The CDR3 region has the DNA TGCGCCAGCAGACAAACAGGGGTCAATGAGCAGTTCTTC.

A few counts support this clonotype. DNA for the CDR3: TGCAGTGCTAGAAGGACTACCCAAGAGACCCAGTACTTC. It specifies CSARRTTQETQYF. The genes are TRBV20-1 and TRBJ2-5; D is perhaps TRBD2 (6 bases). The length of the CDR3 is 13 residues. In germline, CDR1 is DFQATT, CDR2 SNEGSKA (reference sequence). The V gene lost 2 bases and the J gene lost 1 base, with 8 bases spanning the gap.

This clonotype was found a few times. The V gene is TRBV3-1, the J gene TRBJ1-2; D may be TRBD1 (5 bases). Trimming took off 0 bases at V and 4 bases at J, with 18 bases between the two ends. From germline, CDR1 is LGHDT and CDR2 YNNKEL (reference sequence). The CDR3 contains 17 residues. CDR3 sequence (DNA): TGTGCCAGCAGCCAAGATATCCGGGGCGGCAACATCTATGGCTACACCTTC. It specifies CASSQDIRGGNIYGYTF.

In this sample, this clonotype turned up a few times. The chain joins TRBV12-5 to TRBJ1-1; D is ambiguous. Trimming stripped 7 bases from V and 4 bases from J, with 13 bases between. CDR3 length equals 13 residues. CDR1 and CDR2 from the germline V gene are LGHNT and FRNRAP. The CDR3 sequence is CASAPRHGTEAFF. The CDR3 DNA reads as TGTGCTAGTGCCCCCCGACACGGCACTGAAGCTTTCTTT.

This sequence joins TRBV7-2 and TRBJ1-2; tentative D call: TRBD1 (6 bases). With 5 bases removed from V and 6 bases from J, the gap between germline ends came to 19 bases. The germline gives CDR1 SGHTA, CDR2 FQGNSA. The CDR3 has 15 residues. The CDR3 protein is CASSSYGGRRNGYTF. In nucleotides, the CDR3 is TGTGCCAGCAGCAGTTACGGGGGGCGCAGGAATGGCTACACCTTC.

The chain couples TRBV9 to TRBJ1-4; no clear D. Trimming cost V 3 bases and J 3 bases, with 12 bases left between them. Germline V gene sequence: CDR1 SGDLS, CDR2 YYNGEE. This CDR3 contains 15 residues. DNA of the CDR3: TGTGCCAGCAGCGCCGGAATTCAGGCTAATGAAAAACTGTTTTTT. Translation: CASSAGIQANEKLFF.

This rearrangement joins TRBV28 to TRBJ2-1, with D unclear. CDR1 and CDR2 from the germline V gene are MDHEN and SYDVKM. Trimming took 8 bases from V and 0 from J, leaving 11 bases between them. The CDR3 consists of 14 residues. The CDR3 DNA reads as TGTGCCAGCGCGCCGGATAGCTCCTACAATGAGCAGTTCTTC. Amino acids: CASAPDSSYNEQFF.

The gene calls are TRBV13 and TRBJ1-1; 7 nucleotides line up with TRBD1. Trimming cost V 5 bases and J 7 bases; bases outside gene matches: 7. The V gene's germline CDR1 is PRHDT and CDR2 FYEKMQ (reference sequence). The CDR3 has 13 residues. The CDR3 DNA reads TGTGCCAGCAGCCCCGGGACAGCCCTTGAAGCTTTCTTT. Translated: CASSPGTALEAFF. The full variable domain, completed using reference TRBV13 and TRBJ1-1, is AAGVIQSPRHLIKEKRETATLKCYPIPRHDTVYWYQQGPGQDPQFLISFYEKMQSDKGSIPDRFSAQQFSDYHSELNMSSLELGDSALYFCASSPGTALEAFFGQGTRLTVV.